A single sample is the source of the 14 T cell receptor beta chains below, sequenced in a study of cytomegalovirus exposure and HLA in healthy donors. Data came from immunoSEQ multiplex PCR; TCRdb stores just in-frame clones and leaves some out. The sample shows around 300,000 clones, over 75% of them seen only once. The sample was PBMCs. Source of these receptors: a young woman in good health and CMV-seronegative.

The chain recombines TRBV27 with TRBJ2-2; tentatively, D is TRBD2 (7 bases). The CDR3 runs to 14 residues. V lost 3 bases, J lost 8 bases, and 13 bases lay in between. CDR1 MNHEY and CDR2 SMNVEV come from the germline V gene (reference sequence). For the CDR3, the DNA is TGTGCCAGCAGTTTGAGGGGGGGGCGAGGGGAGCTGTTTTTT. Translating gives CASSLRGGRGELFF.

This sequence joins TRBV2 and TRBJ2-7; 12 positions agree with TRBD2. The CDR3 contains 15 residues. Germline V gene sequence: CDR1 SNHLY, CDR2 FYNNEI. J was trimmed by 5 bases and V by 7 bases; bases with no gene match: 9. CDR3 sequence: CASIFSSGRVNEQYF. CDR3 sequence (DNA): TGTGCCAGCATTTTCTCTAGCGGGAGGGTTAACGAGCAGTACTTC. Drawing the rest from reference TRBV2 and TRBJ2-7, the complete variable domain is EPEVTQTPSHQVTQMGQEVILRCVPISNHLYFYWYRQILGQKVEFLVSFYNNEISEKSEIFDDQFSVERPDGSNFTLKIRSTKLEDSAMYFCASIFSSGRVNEQYFGPGTRLTVT.

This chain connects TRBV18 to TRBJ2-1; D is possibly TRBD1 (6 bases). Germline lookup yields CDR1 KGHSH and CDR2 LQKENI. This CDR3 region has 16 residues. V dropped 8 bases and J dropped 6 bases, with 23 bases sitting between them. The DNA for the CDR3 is TGTGCCAGCCTAACCCTACAGGGTATCTCAATCAATGAGCAGTTCTTC. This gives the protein CASLTLQGISINEQFF.

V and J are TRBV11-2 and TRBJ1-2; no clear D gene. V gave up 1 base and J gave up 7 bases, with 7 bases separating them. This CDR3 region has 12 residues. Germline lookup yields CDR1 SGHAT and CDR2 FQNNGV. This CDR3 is CASSLGAFGYTF. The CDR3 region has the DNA TGTGCCAGCAGCTTAGGAGCGTTTGGCTACACCTTC. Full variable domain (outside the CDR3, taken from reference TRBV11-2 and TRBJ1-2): EAGVAQSPRYKIIEKRQSVAFWCNPISGHATLYWYQQILGQGPKLLIQFQNNGVVDDSQLPKDRFSAERLKGVDSTLKIQPAKLEDSAVYLCASSLGAFGYTFGSGTRLTVV.

The CDR3 DNA follows: TGCAGCGTTTTGGACGGGGAGTACGAGCAGTACTTC. It yields the protein CSVLDGEYEQYF. This sequence joins TRBV29-1 and TRBJ2-7; D perhaps matches TRBD2 (5 bases). The germline V gene has CDR1 SQVTM and CDR2 ANQGSEA. This CDR3 has 12 amino acids. Deletions cut 5 bases from V and 4 bases from J, with 12 bases between.

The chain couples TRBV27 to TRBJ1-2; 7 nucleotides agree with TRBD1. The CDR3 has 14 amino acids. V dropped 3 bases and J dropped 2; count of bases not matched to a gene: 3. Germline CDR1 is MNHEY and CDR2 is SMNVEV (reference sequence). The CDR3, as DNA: TGTGCCAGCAGTTTGGGACAGTCGAACTATGGCTACACCTTC. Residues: CASSLGQSNYGYTF.

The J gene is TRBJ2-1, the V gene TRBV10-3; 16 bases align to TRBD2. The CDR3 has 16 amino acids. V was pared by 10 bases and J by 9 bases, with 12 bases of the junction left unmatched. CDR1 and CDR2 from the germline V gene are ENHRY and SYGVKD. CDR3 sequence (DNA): TGTGCCACCTCAGGGACTAGCGGGAGGGCCAATGGTGAGCAGTTCTTC. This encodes CATSGTSGRANGEQFF.

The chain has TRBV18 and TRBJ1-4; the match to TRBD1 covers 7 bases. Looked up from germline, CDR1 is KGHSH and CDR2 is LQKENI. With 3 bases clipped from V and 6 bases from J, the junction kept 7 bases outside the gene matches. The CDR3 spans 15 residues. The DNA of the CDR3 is TGTGCCAGCTCACCCGCCCGACAGGGTTATGAAAAACTGTTTTTT. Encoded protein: CASSPARQGYEKLFF. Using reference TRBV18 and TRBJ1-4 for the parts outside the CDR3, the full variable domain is NAGVMQNPRHLVRRRGQEARLRCSPMKGHSHVYWYRQLPEEGLKFMVYLQKENIIDESGMPKERFSAEFPKEGPSILRIQQVVRGDSAAYFCASSPARQGYEKLFFGSGTQLSVL.

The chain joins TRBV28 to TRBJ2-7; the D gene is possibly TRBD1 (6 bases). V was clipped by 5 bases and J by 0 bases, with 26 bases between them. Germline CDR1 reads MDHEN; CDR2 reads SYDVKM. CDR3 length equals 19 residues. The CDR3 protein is CASSQALGRGKILSYEQYF. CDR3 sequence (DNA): TGTGCCAGCAGTCAAGCTCTTGGCAGGGGAAAGATCCTCTCCTACGAGCAGTACTTC.

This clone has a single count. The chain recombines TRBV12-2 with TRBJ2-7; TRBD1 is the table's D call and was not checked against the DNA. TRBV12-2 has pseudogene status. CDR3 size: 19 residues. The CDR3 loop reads CASRNFDSGKKLTPIEQYF. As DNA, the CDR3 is TGTGCAAGTCGAAACTTCGACAGTGGGAAAAAACTTACTCCTATTGAGCAGTACTTC.

The CDR3 nucleotides read TGTGCCAGCATTAGGACAGGGTTGAGTGGCTACACCTTC. It encodes CASIRTGLSGYTF. The chain carries TRBV6-6 and TRBJ1-2, with 8 bases aligning to TRBD1. Germline assignment: CDR1 MNHNY and CDR2 SVGAGI (reference sequence). Trimming removed 7 bases from V and 7 bases from J; junction bases left unmatched: 8. The CDR3 has 13 amino acids.

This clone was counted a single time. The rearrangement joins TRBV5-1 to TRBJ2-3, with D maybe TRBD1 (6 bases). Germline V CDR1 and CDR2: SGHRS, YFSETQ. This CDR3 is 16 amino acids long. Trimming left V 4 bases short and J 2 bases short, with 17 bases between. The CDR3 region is CASSPGNRVNTDTQYF. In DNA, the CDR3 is TGCGCCAGCAGCCCAGGGAACAGGGTCAACACAGATACGCAGTATTTT.

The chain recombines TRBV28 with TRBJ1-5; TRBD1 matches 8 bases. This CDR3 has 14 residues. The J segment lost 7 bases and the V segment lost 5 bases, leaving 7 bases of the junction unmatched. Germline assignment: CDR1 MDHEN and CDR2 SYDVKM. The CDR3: CASSRRGLEQPQHF. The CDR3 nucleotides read TGTGCCAGCAGTCGCAGGGGGCTAGAACAGCCCCAGCATTTT.

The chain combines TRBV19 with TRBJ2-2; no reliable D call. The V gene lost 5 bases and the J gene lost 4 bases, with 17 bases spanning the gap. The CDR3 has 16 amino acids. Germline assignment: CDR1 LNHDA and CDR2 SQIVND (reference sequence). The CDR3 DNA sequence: TGTGCCAGTAGTCCCCTTCTTCAAACAGTCACCGGGGAGCTGTTTTTT. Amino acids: CASSPLLQTVTGELFF.